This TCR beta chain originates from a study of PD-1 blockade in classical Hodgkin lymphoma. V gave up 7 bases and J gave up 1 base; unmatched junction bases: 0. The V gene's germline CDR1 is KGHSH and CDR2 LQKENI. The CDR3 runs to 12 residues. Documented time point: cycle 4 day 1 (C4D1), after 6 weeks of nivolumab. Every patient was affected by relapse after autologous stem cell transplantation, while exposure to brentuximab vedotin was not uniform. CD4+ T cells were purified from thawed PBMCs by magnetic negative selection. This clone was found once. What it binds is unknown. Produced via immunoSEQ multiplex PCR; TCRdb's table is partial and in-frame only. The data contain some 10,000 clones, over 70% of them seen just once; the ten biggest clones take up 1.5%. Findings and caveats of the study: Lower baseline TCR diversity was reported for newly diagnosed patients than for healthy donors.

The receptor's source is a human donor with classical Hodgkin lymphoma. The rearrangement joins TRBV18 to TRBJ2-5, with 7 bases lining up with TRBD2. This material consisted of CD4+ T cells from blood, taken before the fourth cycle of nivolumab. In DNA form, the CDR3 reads TGTGCCAGCTGGGGGGGCCAAGAGACCCAGTACTTC. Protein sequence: CASWGGQETQYF.